The present TCR beta chain was sequenced within a study of CD8+ T cells in alopecia areata. Treatment noted: oral pan-JAK inhibitor, 5-10 mg twice daily. In each case, RNA was isolated and then reverse transcribed into cDNA as the sequencing template. TCRdb's copy holds only in-frame clones and misses some; the assay was immunoSEQ multiplex PCR. Of 93,000 or so clones listed, more than 75% were seen once; the top ten hold around 10%. V was clipped by 0 bases and J by 4 bases, with 10 bases between them. There are 15 residues in the CDR3. Germline V CDR1 and CDR2: SNHLY, FYNNEI. V and J are TRBV2 and TRBJ2-1; the D is unclear. Material: CD8+ T cells sorted from blood, obtained at roughly week 30, from a patient treated with tofacitinib. This receptor was taken from a human donor with alopecia areata. The CDR3 protein is CASSEASAAYNEQFF. The CDR3, as DNA: TGTGCCAGCAGTGAAGCGTCGGCAGCTTACAATGAGCAGTTCTTC.